The rows below give T cell receptor beta chains drawn from one sample of a study of T cell responses to AZD1222 COVID-19 vaccine. Generated by immunoSEQ multiplex PCR, the TCRdb table keeps only in-frame clones and is missing some. Counted here are over 120,000 clones, 80% to 95% occurring once; the ten biggest clones make up roughly 1.8%. This sample comprised peripheral blood, obtained on day 0 of AZD1222 vaccination. The receptors were sampled from an adult in good health. CDR3s include the opening cysteine and the closing phenylalanine or tryptophan. Fields, in order: V gene, clone size, D gene, J gene, CDR3 DNA, CDR3 protein. D genes are given only for firm matches. Size is stated for part of the rows, as once, few or many counts, or as a class when the clone is expanded.

TRBV5-6	NA	NA	TRBJ1-2	TGTGCCAGCAGCCGGATAACCGGCTACACCTTC	CASSRITGYTF
TRBV27	NA	TRBD2	TRBJ2-5	TGTGCCAGCAGTTTGAGCCTGCGACTAGCGGGAAGTAAGAAGACCCAGTACTTC	CASSLSLRLAGSKKTQYF
TRBV18	NA	TRBD1	TRBJ2-7	TGTGCCAGCTCCCCCGGGACAGGGGGTCCGTACGAGCAGTACTTC	CASSPGTGGPYEQYF
TRBV30	NA	NA	TRBJ2-7	TGTGCCTGGAGTAGTCAGGGTACGGGCGAGCAGTACTTC	CAWSSQGTGEQYF
TRBV4-1	NA	TRBD1	TRBJ1-1	TGCGCCAGCAGCCAAGGACAGGGGAACACTGAAGCTTTCTTT	CASSQGQGNTEAFF
TRBV19	NA	NA	TRBJ1-4	TGTGCCAGTAACGGGGCCTGGCGGGGGGGCGGTGAAAAACTGTTTTTT	CASNGAWRGGGEKLFF
TRBV4-1	once	NA	TRBJ2-1	TGCGCCAGCAGCCGGAACAATGAGCAGTTCTTC	CASSRNNEQFF
TRBV6-2/TRBV6-3	NA	NA	TRBJ2-3	TGTGCCAGCAGTCCCCCTTTTGGTAGGTCGGTTAGCACAGATACGCAGTATTTT	CASSPPFGRSVSTDTQYF
TRBV19	NA	NA	TRBJ1-1	TGTGCCAGTAGTAGAGCTTTCTTT	CASSRAFF
TRBV28	NA	NA	TRBJ1-1	TGTGCCAGCAGTTCACCGCTCACTGAAGCTTTCTTT	CASSSPLTEAFF
TRBV6-5	NA	NA	TRBJ1-1	TGTGCCAGCAGTTTAGCCGGGACGTTGAACACTGAAGCTTTCTTT	CASSLAGTLNTEAFF
TRBV2	NA	TRBD2	TRBJ2-3	TGTGCCACCGCGGGGGGCACAGATACGCAGTATTTT	CATAGGTDTQYF
TRBV5-4	NA	NA	TRBJ2-5	TGTGCCAGCAGCCCCTGGGGAATCCAAGAGACCCAGTACTTC	CASSPWGIQETQYF
TRBV28	NA	NA	TRBJ1-1	TGTGCCAGCAGTTTAAAAATCCAGGGTGAAGCTTTCTTT	CASSLKIQGEAFF
TRBV6-4	NA	NA	TRBJ1-5	TGTGCCAGCAGTGACCGCCGTAGGCCCCATCAGCCCCAGCATTTT	CASSDRRRPHQPQHF
TRBV3-1/TRBV3-2	once	NA	TRBJ2-1	TGTGCCAGCAGCCGCTGGGCTGGGACCGTCGTGAATGAGCAGTTCTTC	CASSRWAGTVVNEQFF
TRBV2	NA	NA	TRBJ2-7	TGTGCCAGCAGTGACCAGGGAGTTGGCTACGAGCAGTACTTC	CASSDQGVGYEQYF
TRBV20-1	NA	NA	TRBJ2-1	TGCAGTGCTAGTCGGGGGGCCCAGTTCTTC	CSASRGAQFF
TRBV5-1	NA	NA	TRBJ1-2	TGCGCCAGCAGCTGGCGGGACATACGCAACTATGGCTACACCTTC	CASSWRDIRNYGYTF
TRBV7-6	once	TRBD1	TRBJ2-1	TGTGCCAGCAGCTTAGGGCCGGGACAGGGTAACAATGAGCAGTTCTTC	CASSLGPGQGNNEQFF
TRBV6-5	NA	TRBD1	TRBJ1-1	TGTGCCAGCATAAGGGACAGCCTACTGAACACTGAAGCTTTCTTT	CASIRDSLLNTEAFF
TRBV6-1	NA	NA	TRBJ2-7	TGTGCCAGCAGTGAAGTTGGCACTCTCTACGAGCAGTACTTC	CASSEVGTLYEQYF
TRBV2	NA	NA	TRBJ1-5	TGTGCCAGCAGTGGTAGGGTGGGCGGAAATCAGCCCCAGCATTTT	CASSGRVGGNQPQHF
TRBV5-1	once	NA	TRBJ1-2	TGCGCCAGCGGGGGGACCGCGGGACACTATGGCTACACCTTC	CASGGTAGHYGYTF
TRBV5-5	NA	NA	TRBJ1-3	TGTGCCAGCAGCTTGGCGCCGGGAACTGGAAACACCATATATTTT	CASSLAPGTGNTIYF
TRBV27	NA	TRBD1	TRBJ1-2	TGTGCCAGCAGCCGTTCGGACAGGGGAGGACCGTATGGCTACACCTTC	CASSRSDRGGPYGYTF
TRBV10-2	NA	NA	TRBJ1-5	TGCGCCAGCATGAGGGGGTTGTATGGCAATCAGCCCCAGCATTTT	CASMRGLYGNQPQHF
TRBV9	NA	TRBD2	TRBJ2-3	TGTGCCAGCAGCGTAGGTTCGGCGGGAGTCCAAGATACGCAGTATTTT	CASSVGSAGVQDTQYF
TRBV6-4	NA	TRBD2	TRBJ2-2	TGTGCCAGCAGTGCGACTAGCGGGACTGCGAACACCGGGGAGCTGTTTTTT	CASSATSGTANTGELFF
TRBV6-1	NA	NA	TRBJ2-7	TGTGCCAGCAGTGAAAAGGTTTTGGAGGATAACCCCTACGAGCAGTACTTC	CASSEKVLEDNPYEQYF
TRBV7-8	NA	TRBD1	TRBJ2-5	TGTGCCAGCAGCTTAGCCAAAGGACAGGGAGAGGAGACCCAGTACTTC	CASSLAKGQGEETQYF
TRBV27	NA	NA	TRBJ2-1	TGTGCCAGCAGTTTACCCCCGGAGAGCAGCACCCTCTACAATGAGCAGTTCTTC	CASSLPPESSTLYNEQFF
TRBV6-5	NA	NA	TRBJ1-2	TGTGCCAGCAGTATGGGTGGAGGCTACACCTTC	CASSMGGGYTF
TRBV5-1	once	NA	TRBJ1-2	TGCGCCAGCAGCTTGGGGCAGAACTATGGCTACACCTTC	CASSLGQNYGYTF
TRBV7-2	NA	TRBD2	TRBJ2-1	TGTGCCAGCAGCTTCGGACTAGAGGTGGGTGAGCAGTTCTTC	CASSFGLEVGEQFF
TRBV30	NA	TRBD2	TRBJ2-1	TGTGCCTGGAGTGTAACCGGGGGGAACTACAATGAGCAGTTCTTC	CAWSVTGGNYNEQFF
TRBV27	NA	TRBD2	TRBJ2-3	TGTGCCAGCAGGGGACTAGCGGGAGTTATAGATACGCAGTATTTT	CASRGLAGVIDTQYF
TRBV5-1	NA	NA	TRBJ2-3	TGCGCCAGCAGCTTGGTTGGGAGCACAGATACGCAGTATTTT	CASSLVGSTDTQYF
TRBV11-2	NA	NA	TRBJ1-6	TGTGCCAGCAGCTTAGGGGGGCGCCCGGATTCACCCCTCCACTTT	CASSLGGRPDSPLHF
TRBV24-1	NA	NA	TRBJ2-5	TGTGCCACCAGTGATTTGTTCGGCGGGGAAGAGACCCAGTACTTC	CATSDLFGGEETQYF
TRBV3-1/TRBV3-2	NA	NA	TRBJ1-5	TGTGCCAGCAGCCCGACATTCAGCAATCAGCCCCAGCATTTT	CASSPTFSNQPQHF
TRBV3-1/TRBV3-2	NA	TRBD1	TRBJ2-7	TGTGCCAGCAGCCAAAGGTTGACAGGGGTTTACCACGAGCAGTACTTC	CASSQRLTGVYHEQYF
TRBV3-1/TRBV3-2	NA	NA	TRBJ1-6	TGTGCCAGCAGCCAAGATGACAGCTACTATAATTCACCCCTCCACTTT	CASSQDDSYYNSPLHF
TRBV5-6	NA	NA	TRBJ1-5	TGTGCCAGCAGCTTCTTCGGACAGAGAAATCAGCCCCAGCATTTT	CASSFFGQRNQPQHF
TRBV5-1	NA	NA	TRBJ2-5	TGCGCCAGCAGCGCGGGGCTCCAAGAGACCCAGTACTTC	CASSAGLQETQYF
TRBV28	few	TRBD1	TRBJ1-1	TGTGCCAGCAGCGCAGGGGGCTGGAACACTGAAGCTTTCTTT	CASSAGGWNTEAFF
TRBV2	NA	NA	TRBJ1-4	TGTGCCAGCAGGAAAACAGGGATCACAACTAATGAAAAACTGTTTTTT	CASRKTGITTNEKLFF
TRBV27	NA	TRBD1	TRBJ2-1	TGTGCCAGCAGCCTACAGGGGATCCACAATGAGCAGTTCTTC	CASSLQGIHNEQFF
TRBV7-9	NA	NA	TRBJ1-4	TGTGCCAGCAGCTCCCCCAGGGCAACTAATGAAAAACTGTTTTTT	CASSSPRATNEKLFF
TRBV12-3/TRBV12-4	NA	NA	TRBJ2-7	TGTGCCAGCAGTTTTCCCCTTGCCGAGCAGTACTTC	CASSFPLAEQYF